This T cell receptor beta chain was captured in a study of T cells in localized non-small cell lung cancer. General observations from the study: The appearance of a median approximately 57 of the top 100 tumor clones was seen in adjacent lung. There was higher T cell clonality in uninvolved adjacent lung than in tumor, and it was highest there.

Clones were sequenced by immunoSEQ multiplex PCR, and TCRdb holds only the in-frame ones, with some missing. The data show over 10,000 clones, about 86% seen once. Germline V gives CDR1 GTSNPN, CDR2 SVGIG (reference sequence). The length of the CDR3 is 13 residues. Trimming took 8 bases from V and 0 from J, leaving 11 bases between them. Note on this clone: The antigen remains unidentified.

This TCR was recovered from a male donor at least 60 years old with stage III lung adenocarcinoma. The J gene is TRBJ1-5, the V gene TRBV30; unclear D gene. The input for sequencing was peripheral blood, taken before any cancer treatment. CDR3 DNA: TGTGCCCTCGCGGCGGGTAGCAATCAGCCCCAGCATTTT. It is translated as CALAAGSNQPQHF.